The 21 T cell receptor beta chains reported below all come from one sample, sequenced in a study of T-cell reconstitution after alpha-beta-depleted transplantation in children. The authors prepared the TCRbeta library with unique molecular identifiers. TCRdb reprocessed the PCR reads via MiXCR and lists one record per CDR3 protein. Here the sample spans hundreds of thousands of distinct CDR3 sequences, around 14% being singletons. The input for sequencing was PBMCs, taken before TCRalphabeta/CD19-depleted stem cell transplant. These receptors came from a girl aged 2-10 years with congenital amegakaryocytic thrombocytopenia, due to receive a stem cell transplant.

This clonotype came up a few times. The chain is built from TRBV5-1 and TRBJ2-3; D is ambiguous. Between the trimmed V and J ends, which lost 2 bases and 4 bases, there was a span of 8 bases. The germline CDR1 and CDR2 sequences are SGHRS and YFSETQ. This CDR3 region has 13 residues. The CDR3 DNA sequence: TGCGCCAGCAGCTTCAACTTGGCAGATACGCAGTATTTT. This encodes CASSFNLADTQYF. The variable domain in full, with the rest retrieved from reference TRBV5-1 and TRBJ2-3, is KAGVTQTPRYLIKTRGQQVTLSCSPISGHRSVSWYQQTPGQGLQFLFEYFSETQRNKGNFPGRFSGRQFSNSRSEMNVSTLELGDSALYLCASSFNLADTQYFGPGTRLTVL.

CDR3 bases: TGTGCCAGCAGCTTAGAGGGGTCGGGTGGGCTGTTCTCAACCGGGGAGCTGTTTTTT. This codes for CASSLEGSGGLFSTGELFF. The genes are TRBV11-2 and TRBJ2-2; no clear D. This CDR3 is built from 19 residues. V lost 0 bases, J lost 5 bases, and 22 bases lay in between. The germline gives CDR1 SGHAT, CDR2 FQNNGV.

V usage is TRBV5-1 and J usage is TRBJ2-3, with D perhaps matching TRBD1 or TRBD2 (5 bases each). The CDR3 length is 17 residues. CDR1 is SGHRS, CDR2 YFSETQ, per germline. V lost 3 bases and J lost 4, with 21 bases in between. Here the CDR3 DNA reads TGCGCCAGCAGCTCCACCTCCGGGACCCAAGGCGCAGATACGCAGTATTTT. Its protein product is CASSSTSGTQGADTQYF.

V and J are TRBV11-2 and TRBJ2-2; TRBD1 or TRBD2 may be the D gene (6 bases each). Trimming stripped 6 bases from V and 0 bases from J, with 17 bases between. The germline V gene encodes CDR1 SGHAT and CDR2 FQNNGV. The CDR3 has 17 residues. The CDR3 bases are TGTGCCAGCAGGACAGGTATCGGGAGCGCGAACACCGGGGAGCTGTTTTTT. Translation: CASRTGIGSANTGELFF.

In its sample, this clonotype was seen once. A much more abundant neighbour one base away suggests this may be a read error. This chain uses TRBV29-1 with TRBJ2-7, with D hard to call. The CDR3 spans 12 residues. Germline CDR1 SQVTM, CDR2 ANQGSEA. With 6 bases removed from V and 3 bases from J, the gap between germline ends came to 12 bases. CDR3 sequence reads: CSVIGPFYEQYF. For the CDR3, the DNA is TGCAGCGTGATCGGGCCGTTCTACGAGCAGTACTTC.

This clonotype was seen a handful of times. The gene calls are TRBV6-2 or TRBV6-3 and TRBJ2-1; 8 bases match TRBD2. The ends lost 1 base at V and 8 bases at J; junction bases unmatched: 4. Germline CDR1 and CDR2: MNHEY and SVGEGT. The CDR3 runs to 14 residues. CDR3 loop: CASSYLSGSYEQFF. DNA for the CDR3: TGTGCCAGCAGTTACTTAAGCGGGAGTTATGAGCAGTTCTTC.

The CDR3 loop reads CASSLALAGVDHEQYF. As DNA, the CDR3 is TGCGCCAGCAGCTTGGCCCTAGCGGGAGTCGACCACGAGCAGTACTTC. This chain connects TRBV5-1 to TRBJ2-7; 10 nucleotides match TRBD2. Germline V gives CDR1 SGHRS, CDR2 YFSETQ. The junction had 8 bases not matched to a gene; V was cut back by 0 bases and J by 5 bases. The CDR3 length is 16 residues.

The chain is built from TRBV5-1 and TRBJ2-1, with 7 nucleotides matching TRBD1. The CDR3 has 15 residues. Per germline, CDR1 SGHRS and CDR2 YFSETQ. Losses at the gene ends were 0 bases for V and 6 bases for J; bases not matched to a gene: 6. CDR3 DNA: TGCGCCAGCAGCTTGGGACAGGGAGAAATCAATGAGCAGTTCTTC. It specifies CASSLGQGEINEQFF.

This clonotype was seen many times. The rearrangement joins TRBV20-1 to TRBJ2-2; 12 bases are a match to TRBD1. Trimming took 3 bases from V and 5 from J; bases not matched to a gene: 13. CDR3 size: 18 residues. The germline gives CDR1 DFQATT, CDR2 SNEGSKA (reference sequence). CDR3 amino acids: CSASPPPGQGAGTGELFF. DNA for the CDR3: TGCAGTGCTAGCCCGCCCCCGGGACAGGGGGCTGGGACCGGGGAGCTGTTTTTT.

This clonotype was seen more than once but under ten times. This chain links TRBV15 with TRBJ2-7; D perhaps matches TRBD2 (6 bases). CDR3 size: 16 residues. CDR1 and CDR2 (germline): LNHNV, YYDKDF (reference sequence). V dropped 3 bases and J dropped 9 bases, with 24 bases sitting between them. The CDR3 reads CATSSETRDSKEVQYF. The DNA for the CDR3 is TGTGCCACCAGCAGTGAGACCCGGGACTCAAAAGAAGTGCAGTACTTC. The complete variable domain, with remaining parts taken from reference TRBV15 and TRBJ2-7, reads DAMVIQNPRYQVTQFGKPVTLSCSQTLNHNVMYWYQQKSSQAPKLLFHYYDKDFNNEADTPDNFQSRRPNTSFCFLDIRSPGLGDTAMYLCATSSETRDSKEVQYFGPGTRLTVT.

In DNA, the CDR3 is TGTGCCAGCGCAGCCGGGGCGGACTATGGCTACACCTTC. Translated: CASAAGADYGYTF. The chain is built from TRBV12-3 or TRBV12-4 and TRBJ1-2; D perhaps matches TRBD1 (5 bases). V lost 8 bases and J lost 3, with 13 bases in between. The CDR3 extends over 13 amino acids.

This clonotype was counted at least ten times. The DNA is left out, because the CDR3 cannot be placed on it with certainty; the CDR3 is given as TCRdb lists it. The chain uses TRBV11-2 and TRBJ2-3; the table's D call TRBD1 went unverified against the DNA. In germline, CDR1 is SGHAT, CDR2 FQNNGV. From its first to its last residue, the CDR3 has 18 amino acids. The CDR3: CASSFGPGGLLVTDTQYF.

This clonotype has a handful of counts. The V and J genes are TRBV25-1 and TRBJ2-1; TRBD2 matches at 10 bases. CDR1 and CDR2 (germline): MGHDK, SYGVNS. V lost 4 bases and J lost 0; bases outside the gene matches: 6. This CDR3 region has 17 residues. The chain's CDR3 is CASSAGLAAHSYNEQFF. The CDR3 coding sequence is TGTGCCAGCAGTGCCGGACTAGCGGCCCACTCCTACAATGAGCAGTTCTTC.

This clonotype was recorded many times. This chain's CDR3 is CSASGGRHETQYF. The CDR3 DNA reads as TGCAGTGCTAGTGGTGGGAGGCATGAGACCCAGTACTTC. The genes are TRBV20-1 and TRBJ2-5; a possible D gene is TRBD2 (6 bases). This CDR3 has 13 amino acids. Germline V gene sequence: CDR1 DFQATT, CDR2 SNEGSKA (reference sequence). V was trimmed by 3 bases and J by 5 bases, leaving 13 bases between them.

The gene calls are TRBV20-1 and TRBJ2-1; 12 bases match TRBD2. Looked up from germline, CDR1 is DFQATT and CDR2 is SNEGSKA (reference sequence). The CDR3 has 19 residues. The CDR3 DNA sequence: TGCAGGGCTTTAGGAGAGTTGGGACTAGCGGGCTCCTCCTACAATGAGCAGTTCTTC. This encodes CRALGELGLAGSSYNEQFF.

This clonotype was observed many times. The CDR3 DNA is TGTGCCAGCAGCTTGGTGGCAGGGGGGGCGTATAACTATGGCTACACCTTC. Translated: CASSLVAGGAYNYGYTF. The chain recombines TRBV5-6 with TRBJ1-2; TRBD1 matches at 7 bases. The length of the CDR3 is 17 residues. V gave up 0 bases and J gave up 1 base; unmatched junction bases: 9. The germline V gene has CDR1 SGHDT and CDR2 YYEEEE.

This clonotype was detected a few times. The chain uses TRBV5-1 and TRBJ2-5; no reliable D call. This CDR3 contains 12 residues. Trimming stripped 4 bases from V and 12 bases from J, with 16 bases between. CDR1 is SGHRS, CDR2 YFSETQ, per germline. The CDR3, as DNA: TGCGCCAGCAGCCCGAGTCAGGTCGACAAGTACTTC. Its protein product is CASSPSQVDKYF.

Concerning this clonotype itself: A much larger clonotype is one base distant, so this may be a read error. The CDR3 reads CSARVHGPNEEFF. DNA for the CDR3: TGCAGTGCTAGAGTTCATGGGCCCAATGAGGAGTTCTTC. This chain joins TRBV20-1 and TRBJ2-1, with D unresolved. CDR1 and CDR2 from the germline V gene are DFQATT and SNEGSKA (reference sequence). The CDR3 is made up of 13 amino acids.

This clonotype has a count of ten or more. The chain recombines TRBV18 with TRBJ2-5; D is uncertain. The length of the CDR3 is 16 residues. Per germline, CDR1 KGHSH and CDR2 LQKENI. The V and J ends lost 3 bases and 1 base respectively, with 15 bases between them. For the CDR3, the DNA is TGTGCCAGCTCACCGGAGTCGCTCACCTCCCAAGAGACCCAGTACTTC. Translating gives CASSPESLTSQETQYF.

Many counts were recorded for this clonotype. V usage is TRBV10-1 and J usage is TRBJ2-5; TRBD2 agrees at 10 bases. J lost 4 bases, V lost 4 bases, and 9 bases had no gene match. Germline CDR1 and CDR2: WNHNN and SYGVQD (reference sequence). This CDR3 is 16 amino acids long. For the CDR3, the DNA is TGCGCCAGCAGTGGCGGAGTAGCGGGAGGTCTAGAGACCCAGTACTTC. The encoded protein is CASSGGVAGGLETQYF.

The V gene is TRBV20-1, the J gene TRBJ2-7; 11 nucleotides match TRBD2. CDR3 length: 15 amino acids. V trimming: 5 bases; J trimming: 6 bases; junction bases outside the gene matches: 12. In germline, CDR1 is DFQATT, CDR2 SNEGSKA (reference sequence). DNA of the CDR3: TGCAGTGCTCGTCCCGGGACTAGCGGAAGAGGCGAGCAGTACTTC. Translated, it gives CSARPGTSGRGEQYF.